What follows are 26 T cell receptor beta chains derived from one specimen sequenced in a study of siplizumab effects on memory and regulatory T cells. Sequenced by immunoSEQ multiplex PCR; TCRdb stores in-frame clones only, minus some. The data hold over 85,000 clones, with over 85% observed a single time. The sequenced sample consisted of CD8+ T cells sorted from blood. The receptor set was obtained from a human donor in good health.

The rearrangement links TRBV15 to TRBJ2-5, with 11 bases identical to TRBD2. Germline trimming cut 2 bases from V and 2 bases from J; bases unmatched to any gene: 4. This CDR3 is 16 amino acids long. Per germline, CDR1 LNHNV and CDR2 YYDKDF (reference sequence). The CDR3 sequence: CATSRLGLADQETQYF. Written as DNA, the CDR3 is TGTGCCACCAGCAGATTGGGACTAGCGGATCAAGAGACCCAGTACTTC.

The chain links TRBV13 to TRBJ1-4; 10 nucleotides agree with TRBD1. Germline trimming cut 4 bases from V and 2 bases from J; bases unmatched to any gene: 1. The CDR3 is 15 amino acids. From germline, CDR1 is PRHDT and CDR2 FYEKMQ (reference sequence). The CDR3, as DNA: TGTGCCAGCAGCTCGGGACAGGGGACTAATGAAAAACTGTTTTTT. As protein: CASSSGQGTNEKLFF.

The gene calls are TRBV21-1 and TRBJ1-2. TRBV21-1 is marked as a pseudogene. CDR3 length: 15 amino acids. CDR3 sequence reads: CASSKVGGTNYGYTF. The CDR3 DNA sequence: TGTGCCAGCAGCAAAGTCGGAGGGACTAACTATGGCTACACCTTC.

The V call is TRBV6-5, the J call TRBJ2-1; the D is unclear. Trimming removed 6 bases at V and 0 bases at J, with 9 bases between. Germline CDR1 and CDR2: MNHEY and SVGAGI. This CDR3 spans 14 amino acids. The CDR3 protein is CASRRKSSYNEQFF. The CDR3 nucleotides are TGTGCCAGCAGACGGAAGAGCTCCTACAATGAGCAGTTCTTC.

The V and J genes are TRBV11-3 and TRBJ1-1, with TRBD1 as a possible D gene (5 bases). The germline V gene has CDR1 SGHNT and CDR2 YENEEA. This CDR3 region has 11 residues. Deletions cut 4 bases from V and 7 bases from J, with 7 bases between. The CDR3 sequence: CASSSTDEAFF. CDR3 nucleotides: TGTGCCAGCAGCTCGACAGATGAAGCTTTCTTT.

The chain combines TRBV5-8 with TRBJ2-7; D may be TRBD1 (6 bases). CDR1 and CDR2 (germline): SGHTS, YDEGEE. The CDR3 is made up of 12 amino acids. Trimming took 4 bases from V and 6 from J, leaving 11 bases between them. DNA of the CDR3: TGTGCCAGCAGCATCCGGACAGCCGAGCAGTACTTC. Amino acid sequence: CASSIRTAEQYF.

The J gene is TRBJ2-1, the V gene TRBV5-6; D is undetermined. From germline, CDR1 is SGHDT and CDR2 YYEEEE. This CDR3 has 15 residues. V lost 0 bases, J lost 4 bases, and 11 bases lay in between. As DNA, the CDR3 is TGTGCCAGCAGCTTGGAGGTGGGTGAGTACAATGAGCAGTTCTTC. It translates to CASSLEVGEYNEQFF. Looking up the rest from reference TRBV5-6 and TRBJ2-1 gives the full variable domain: DAGVTQSPTHLIKTRGQQVTLRCSPKSGHDTVSWYQQALGQGPQFIFQYYEEEERQRGNFPDRFSGHQFPNYSSELNVNALLLGDSALYLCASSLEVGEYNEQFFGPGTRLTVL.

V is TRBV9 and J is TRBJ2-7; 7 bases fit TRBD1. Per germline, CDR1 SGDLS and CDR2 YYNGEE. V was pared by 4 bases and J by 4 bases, with 5 bases of the junction left unmatched. The CDR3 has 13 amino acids. In DNA, the CDR3 is TGTGCCAGCAGCCCCGGGACAGAGTACGAGCAGTACTTC. Amino acid sequence: CASSPGTEYEQYF.

V is TRBV9 and J is TRBJ2-3; 9 bases agree with TRBD1. V was clipped by 3 bases and J by 5 bases; unmatched bases: 7. The CDR3 runs 15 residues. CDR1 SGDLS and CDR2 YYNGEE come from the germline V gene. CDR3 loop: CASSDTGGERDTQYF. The CDR3 DNA is TGTGCCAGCAGCGATACAGGGGGCGAAAGAGATACGCAGTATTTT.

CDR3: CASSQTSGYEQYF. CDR3 coding DNA: TGTGCCAGCAGCCAAACTAGCGGTTACGAGCAGTACTTC. The chain links TRBV14 to TRBJ2-7; 8 bases are a match to TRBD2. With 2 bases clipped from V and 4 bases from J, the junction kept 1 base outside the gene matches. Germline loops: CDR1 SGHDN, CDR2 FVKESK. CDR3 length: 13 residues.

The rearrangement uses TRBV9 and TRBJ1-4, with D maybe TRBD1 (5 bases). This CDR3 has 13 amino acids. Trimming took off 3 bases at V and 7 bases at J, with 10 bases between the two ends. Germline V lookup: CDR1 SGDLS, CDR2 YYNGEE. In nucleotides, the CDR3 is TGTGCCAGCAGCGCGGGGCTCAGTGAAAAACTGTTTTTT. Protein product: CASSAGLSEKLFF.

The rearrangement uses TRBV7-9 and TRBJ2-5; the D gene could be TRBD1 or TRBD2 (5 bases each). Trimming pared 5 bases from V and 7 bases from J, leaving 17 bases between. Germline V gene data show CDR1 as SEHNR and CDR2 as FQNEAQ (reference sequence). The CDR3 length is 14 residues. Written as DNA, the CDR3 is TGTGCCAGCAGCACCACCACAGGTGGAGGGACCCAGTACTTC. Protein: CASSTTTGGGTQYF.

The chain uses TRBV9 and TRBJ2-3; TRBD2 aligns across 8 bases. This CDR3 contains 17 residues. CDR1 and CDR2 (germline): SGDLS, YYNGEE. The V segment lost 4 bases and the J segment 1 base; nucleotides outside the gene matches: 11. This CDR3 reads CASSLGPAGAGTDTQYF. Here the CDR3 DNA reads TGTGCCAGCAGCCTAGGCCCAGCGGGGGCCGGCACAGATACGCAGTATTTT.

The V gene is TRBV7-2, the J gene TRBJ2-3; D tentatively fits TRBD1 or TRBD2 (5 bases each). Germline loops: CDR1 SGHTA, CDR2 FQGNSA. The CDR3 runs 12 residues. V dropped 7 bases and J dropped 6 bases, with 11 bases sitting between them. The CDR3 loop reads CASTPEGDTQYF. The CDR3 nucleotides are TGTGCCAGCACCCCCGAGGGGGATACGCAGTATTTT.

J is TRBJ1-2 and V is TRBV19; tentative D call: TRBD1 (5 bases). Between the trimmed V and J ends, which lost 1 base and 6 bases, there was a span of 15 bases. From germline, CDR1 is LNHDA and CDR2 SQIVND (reference sequence). This CDR3 has 15 amino acids. This CDR3 is CASSIASGGAHGYTF. The CDR3 DNA is TGTGCCAGTAGTATAGCTTCGGGAGGGGCGCATGGCTACACCTTC. The variable domain in full, completed from reference TRBV19 and TRBJ1-2, reads DGGITQSPKYLFRKEGQNVTLSCEQNLNHDAMYWYRQDPGQGLRLIYYSQIVNDFQKGDIAEGYSVSREKKESFPLTVTSAQKNPTAFYLCASSIASGGAHGYTFGSGTRLTVV.

DNA of the CDR3: TGTGCCAGCAGTGAAGTCTGGGGAAGAGAGACCCAGTACTTC. Translated: CASSEVWGRETQYF. V is TRBV2 and J is TRBJ2-5; D is unclear. Germline-derived CDR1 and CDR2 are SNHLY and FYNNEI. V was trimmed by 1 base and J by 4 bases, leaving 10 bases between them. CDR3 length: 14 residues.

The chain carries TRBV5-1 and TRBJ1-1; D gene uncertain. The V gene's germline CDR1 is SGHRS and CDR2 YFSETQ. The CDR3 sequence is 12 residues long. Trimming took 4 bases from V and 4 from J, leaving 8 bases between them. The CDR3 sequence: CASSQLGTEAFF. In nucleotides, the CDR3 is TGCGCCAGCAGCCAACTGGGCACTGAAGCTTTCTTT.

The V and J genes are TRBV10-3 and TRBJ2-3, with 9 nucleotides matching TRBD2. V gave up 0 bases and J gave up 2 bases; unmatched junction bases: 6. Germline CDR1 ENHRY, CDR2 SYGVKD. The CDR3 extends over 17 amino acids. CDR3 sequence reads: CAISESWSSGATDTQYF. The CDR3 DNA is TGTGCCATCAGTGAGTCCTGGTCTAGCGGGGCCACAGATACGCAGTATTTT.

This sequence joins TRBV27 and TRBJ2-5; possibly TRBD1 or TRBD2 for D (5 bases each). CDR3 length: 16 residues. Germline V gene data show CDR1 as MNHEY and CDR2 as SMNVEV (reference sequence). Trimming pared 3 bases from V and 1 base from J, leaving 15 bases between. The CDR3 nucleotides are TGTGCCAGCAGTTTCACGGAGAGGGGAATCCAAGAGACCCAGTACTTC. Residues: CASSFTERGIQETQYF.

The chain is built from TRBV4-2 and TRBJ2-2; weak D call: TRBD2 (5 bases). There are 15 residues in the CDR3. Germline values: CDR1 LGHNA, CDR2 YNFKEQ. The V end was cut by 1 base, the J end by 2 bases, with 8 bases between. The chain's CDR3 is CASSQGGHNTGELFF. In nucleotides, the CDR3 is TGTGCCAGCAGCCAAGGAGGGCACAACACCGGGGAGCTGTTTTTT.

V is TRBV5-4 and J is TRBJ1-2, with no clear D. This CDR3 is built from 15 residues. Germline CDR1 and CDR2: SGHNT and YYREEE (reference sequence). V was cut by 4 bases and J by 2 bases, with 15 bases left in between. This chain's CDR3 is CASSPTPRNNYGYTF. As DNA, the CDR3 is TGTGCCAGCAGCCCGACTCCACGAAACAACTATGGCTACACCTTC.

The rearrangement uses TRBV15 and TRBJ1-1; no definite D call. Germline CDR1 and CDR2: LNHNV and YYDKDF (reference sequence). Trimming removed 3 bases from V and 0 bases from J, with 5 bases in between. The CDR3 loop spans 13 amino acids. For the CDR3, the DNA is TGTGCCACCAGCAGGCTCATGAACACTGAAGCTTTCTTT. Amino acid sequence: CATSRLMNTEAFF.

V gene TRBV4-1 combines with J gene TRBJ2-1; tentative D call: TRBD1 (6 bases). The CDR3 contains 15 residues. Germline CDR1 reads MGHRA; CDR2 reads YSYEKL. V gave up 4 bases and J gave up 9 bases, with 19 bases separating them. The CDR3 is CASSPTGHETGEQFF. CDR3 nucleotides: TGCGCCAGCAGCCCAACGGGACACGAAACGGGTGAGCAGTTCTTC.

The V and J genes are TRBV14 and TRBJ2-7, with TRBD2 identical over 14 bases. Germline CDR1 is SGHDN and CDR2 is FVKESK. V lost 3 bases to trimming and J lost 6 bases; unmatched junction nucleotides: 13. This CDR3 has 18 amino acids. The CDR3 loop reads CASSQGLAGALTWGEQYF. Written as DNA, the CDR3 is TGTGCCAGCAGCCAGGGACTAGCGGGGGCCCTGACTTGGGGCGAGCAGTACTTC.

This sequence joins TRBV29-1 and TRBJ1-2, with D maybe TRBD1 (6 bases). Germline V gives CDR1 SQVTM, CDR2 ANQGSEA. V was pared by 2 bases and J by 4 bases, with 17 bases between. The CDR3 is 15 amino acids. CDR3 sequence: CSVESFQGLGYGYTF. The CDR3 region has the DNA TGCAGCGTTGAATCCTTTCAGGGGCTAGGCTATGGCTACACCTTC. Using reference TRBV29-1 and TRBJ1-2 for the parts outside the CDR3, the full variable domain is SAVISQKPSRDICQRGTSLTIQCQVDSQVTMMFWYRQQPGQSLTLIATANQGSEATYESGFVIDKFPISRPNLTFSTLTVSNMSPEDSSIYLCSVESFQGLGYGYTFGSGTRLTVV.

This rearrangement joins TRBV14 to TRBJ1-6, with no clear D. This CDR3 is built from 16 residues. Germline V gives CDR1 SGHDN, CDR2 FVKESK. The germline V and J ends were trimmed by 0 bases and 3 bases, with 9 bases remaining between them. The CDR3 coding sequence is TGTGCCAGCAGCCAAGAAGCCAGAATCTATAATTCACCCCTCCACTTT. This encodes CASSQEARIYNSPLHF. The whole variable domain, remainder taken from reference TRBV14 and TRBJ1-6, is EAGVTQFPSHSVIEKGQTVTLRCDPISGHDNLYWYRRVMGKEIKFLLHFVKESKQDESGMPNNRFLAERTGGTYSTLKVQPAELEDSGVYFCASSQEARIYNSPLHFGNGTRLTVT.